Reported below is one T cell receptor beta chain. TRAV and TRBV primers primed cDNA for both TCRalpha and TCRbeta. TCR amplification involved 20 PCR cycles with a constant-region primer and V-primer adapter. In vitro transcription amplified isolated mRNA. TCRdb independently ran MiXCR on the reads; one entry per CDR3 protein. The repertoire has roughly 100,000 distinct CDR3 sequences, under 25% of them found once; the top ten carry over 10%. This record comes from a study of low-dose radiotherapy and immunotherapy resistance in tumors. Across the study: Cohort 2, a group dosed every two weeks at 1 Gy per fraction, received 13 Gy in total over 26 weeks. Patients took 300 mg oral aspirin daily for four cycles from cycle 1 day 1.

Time point described: after trial treatment. Treatment noted: LDRT plus nivolumab, ipilimumab, low-dose cyclophosphamide and aspirin (RACIN trial). Donors were dosed with nivolumab and ipilimumab; they also received aspirin, low-dose cyclophosphamide and low-dose radiotherapy. CDR3 size: 18 residues. Germline CDR1 SGHTA, CDR2 FQGNSA. Trimming took 6 bases from V and 2 from J; bases not matched to a gene: 14. The V call is TRBV7-2, the J call TRBJ2-7, with 12 bases matching TRBD2. The sequenced sample was PBMCs, obtained after low-dose radiotherapy plus immunotherapy. The TCR comes from a female donor with ovarian cancer. CDR3 nucleotide sequence: TGTGCCAGCAGACGGGAGGGCCCGGGACTAGCGGGCCCCTACGAGCAGTACTTC. This gives the protein CASRREGPGLAGPYEQYF.